This passage covers 32 T cell receptor beta chains from one sample sequenced in a study of blood T cells in healthy people across ages. Primers used in a second PCR of about 7 to 11 cycles were a sample-barcoded 5' primer and a J-beta primer mix. TCRdb used MiXCR to reprocess the 5' RACE reads, holding one entry per CDR3 protein. The table has roughly 700,000 distinct CDR3 sequences, approximately 49% seen once. Sequences were obtained from blood. All receptors derive from an older woman in good health.

The CDR3 is CASRNYRLKTGELFF. DNA for the CDR3: TGTGCCAGCAGAAACTATCGTCTTAAGACCGGGGAGCTGTTTTTT. This chain links TRBV12-3 or TRBV12-4 with TRBJ2-2; D unclear. This CDR3 is 15 amino acids long. Trimming removed 6 bases from V and 5 bases from J, with 16 bases in between.

The V call is TRBV7-2, the J call TRBJ2-1, with D hard to call. The V gene's germline CDR1 is SGHTA and CDR2 FQGNSA. This CDR3 is built from 13 residues. Trimming took off 5 bases at V and 3 bases at J, with 8 bases between the two ends. The CDR3 DNA reads as TGTGCCAGCAGCATACAGAACTACAATGAGCAGTTCTTC. As protein: CASSIQNYNEQFF.

This rearrangement joins TRBV4-3 to TRBJ2-3, with 9 positions matching TRBD2. There are 16 residues in the CDR3. Germline lookup yields CDR1 LGHNA and CDR2 YSLEER. V lost 2 bases and J lost 4; bases outside the gene matches: 7. CDR3 DNA sequence: TGCGCCAGCAGCCAATGGCGGGGGGGGGGCGCAGATACGCAGTATTTT. The encoded protein is CASSQWRGGGADTQYF.

The chain is built from TRBV4-1 and TRBJ2-7; 7 nucleotides agree with TRBD2. This CDR3 spans 15 amino acids. Germline trimming cut 1 base from V and 3 bases from J; bases unmatched to any gene: 6. Germline V gives CDR1 MGHRA, CDR2 YSYEKL. The CDR3 region is CASSQVGGDDYEQYF. CDR3 DNA: TGCGCCAGCAGCCAAGTGGGGGGGGACGACTACGAGCAGTACTTC.

The J gene is TRBJ1-4, the V gene TRBV28, with 7 bases lining up with TRBD1. The CDR3 is 14 amino acids. Germline V CDR1 and CDR2: MDHEN, SYDVKM. V shed 10 bases and J 6 bases; nucleotides not matched to a gene: 11. The CDR3 here is CANSSGQTYEKLFF. Written as DNA, the CDR3 is TGTGCCAACAGCTCGGGACAGACCTATGAAAAACTGTTTTTT.

This clonotype was seen more than once but under ten times. CDR3 nucleotides: TGCAGTGCTAGATATGGGGAGACCTACACCTTC. It encodes CSARYGETYTF. The chain carries TRBV20-1 and TRBJ1-2, with D unclear. Germline CDR1 and CDR2: DFQATT and SNEGSKA (reference sequence). The CDR3 runs 11 residues. Trimming removed 2 bases from V and 10 bases from J, with 11 bases in between.

The chain joins TRBV2 to TRBJ1-2, with D maybe TRBD1 (5 bases). V lost 10 bases and J lost 7, with 22 bases in between. Germline assignment: CDR1 SNHLY and CDR2 FYNNEI. This CDR3 region has 14 residues. DNA of the CDR3: TGTGCCATCGGTCAGGGTTTAAGGATGAGTGGCTACACCTTC. Encoded protein: CAIGQGLRMSGYTF.

The chain recombines TRBV7-8 with TRBJ2-7, with 9 positions matching TRBD1. Per the germline V gene, CDR1 is SGHVS and CDR2 is FQNEAQ. V shed 5 bases, J shed 4 bases, and the junction held 12 bases outside the gene matches. There are 16 residues in the CDR3. CDR3 sequence: CASSPTSGQGMYEQYF. DNA of the CDR3: TGTGCCAGCAGCCCCACGTCAGGACAGGGGATGTACGAGCAGTACTTC.

V usage is TRBV7-8 and J usage is TRBJ1-3; weak D call: TRBD1 (5 bases). Germline CDR1 and CDR2: SGHVS and FQNEAQ. Trimming removed 5 bases from V and 4 bases from J, with 9 bases in between. This CDR3 has 13 amino acids. CDR3 coding DNA: TGTGCCAGCAGCCCGGGGGGAGGAAACACCATATATTTT. It specifies CASSPGGGNTIYF.

The chain links TRBV18 to TRBJ2-7; D uncertain. V lost 5 bases, J lost 1 base, and 9 bases lay in between. This CDR3 has 13 residues. Germline V lookup: CDR1 KGHSH, CDR2 LQKENI. DNA of the CDR3: TGTGCCAGCTCATCTGTCGGGTCCTACGAGCAGTACTTC. Protein product: CASSSVGSYEQYF.

The CDR3 region has the DNA TGTGCCAGCAGTTACAGCCTAGCGGGGCGAAAGCGGGAGACCCAGTACTTC. It yields the protein CASSYSLAGRKRETQYF. The chain combines TRBV6-5 with TRBJ2-5, with 9 bases identical to TRBD2. Germline V gene sequence: CDR1 MNHEY, CDR2 SVGAGI. This CDR3 has 17 amino acids. The J segment lost 5 bases and the V segment lost 2 bases, leaving 12 bases of the junction unmatched.

In this sample, this clonotype turned up a few times. The chain carries TRBV29-1 and TRBJ2-5; 8 positions match TRBD1. The J call may be incorrect, as the DNA end agrees better with TRBJ2-7. The CDR3 is 12 residues long. The germline CDR1 and CDR2 sequences are SQVTM and ANQGSEA. CDR3 in DNA: TGCAGCGTTGGACAGGGGACAGGCGAGCAGTACTTC. Translation: CSVGQGTGEQYF.

About this clonotype itself: One base away lies a much larger clone, so this may be a sequencing read error. The chain couples TRBV4-3 to TRBJ1-1; 7 nucleotides line up with TRBD1. This CDR3 comprises 14 residues. V lost 8 bases and J lost 3; bases outside the gene matches: 9. Germline CDR1 is LGHNA and CDR2 is YSLEER. CDR3 bases: TGCGCCAGCGCTCAGACAGGGTCGTACACTGAAGCTTTCTTT. Its protein is CASAQTGSYTEAFF.

This clonotype was counted a few times. The V call is TRBV20-1, the J call TRBJ1-4; 10 bases are shared with TRBD1. Germline V gives CDR1 DFQATT, CDR2 SNEGSKA (reference sequence). The V and J ends lost 2 bases and 8 bases, in that order; junction bases with no gene match: 8. The CDR3 sequence is 15 residues long. CDR3 DNA: TGCAGTGCTAGACCTCAGACAGGGGGCTTAGAAAAACTGTTTTTT. Translating it yields CSARPQTGGLEKLFF.

The CDR3 bases are TGTGCCAGCAGCTTAGGACAGTTGGCTAACTATGGCTACACCTTC. It specifies CASSLGQLANYGYTF. J is TRBJ1-2 and V is TRBV3-1, with D tentatively TRBD1 (6 bases). Germline-derived CDR1 and CDR2 are LGHDT and YNNKEL (reference sequence). The CDR3 spans 15 residues. Deletions cut 5 bases from V and 0 bases from J, with 13 bases between. The complete variable domain, with remaining parts taken from reference TRBV3-1 and TRBJ1-2, reads DTAVSQTPKYLVTQMGNDKSIKCEQNLGHDTMYWYKQDSKKFLKIMFSYNNKELIINETVPNRFSPKSPDKAHLNLHINSLELGDSAVYFCASSLGQLANYGYTFGSGTRLTVV.

V and J are TRBV15 and TRBJ2-7; TRBD2 matches 7 bases. V dropped 3 bases and J dropped 3; count of bases not matched to a gene: 8. Germline lookup yields CDR1 LNHNV and CDR2 YYDKDF (reference sequence). This CDR3 spans 15 amino acids. The CDR3 nucleotides read TGTGCCACCAGCAGGGGGGAGGGGAAAAGCTACGAGCAGTACTTC. Protein product: CATSRGEGKSYEQYF.

The table lists this clonotype with many counts. This chain joins TRBV5-1 and TRBJ2-1; 7 bases line up with TRBD2. This CDR3 comprises 16 residues. Germline lookup yields CDR1 SGHRS and CDR2 YFSETQ. The junction had 7 bases not matched to a gene; V was cut back by 0 bases and J by 4 bases. CDR3 nucleotide sequence: TGCGCCAGCAGCTTGGTACCTAGCGGAAGGTACAATGAGCAGTTCTTC. It codes for CASSLVPSGRYNEQFF.

The V call is TRBV7-2, the J call TRBJ2-5; either TRBD1 or TRBD2 may supply D (6 bases each). The length of the CDR3 is 15 residues. From germline, CDR1 is SGHTA and CDR2 FQGNSA. Trimming took 2 bases from V and 2 from J, leaving 12 bases between them. Here the CDR3 reads CASSLQRGEQETQYF. CDR3 sequence (DNA): TGTGCCAGCAGCTTACAGAGGGGGGAACAAGAGACCCAGTACTTC.

The V and J genes are TRBV14 and TRBJ2-1; perhaps D is TRBD1 or TRBD2 (5 bases each). The germline CDR1 and CDR2 sequences are SGHDN and FVKESK. This CDR3 is built from 20 residues. V lost 6 bases and J lost 0, with 27 bases in between. The CDR3 region is CASRKEGSTDRQSSYNEQFF. The CDR3 region has the DNA TGTGCCAGCAGGAAAGAAGGGAGTACGGATCGACAGAGCTCCTACAATGAGCAGTTCTTC.

This chain links TRBV4-3 with TRBJ2-7; no clear D gene. This CDR3 is built from 14 residues. Trimming cost V 0 bases and J 6 bases, with 12 bases left between them. Germline V CDR1 and CDR2: LGHNA, YSLEER. The CDR3 spells CASSQDRSSREQYF. The CDR3 nucleotides read TGCGCCAGCAGCCAAGATAGGAGCTCCCGCGAGCAGTACTTC.

J is TRBJ2-5 and V is TRBV27; 7 bases are a match to TRBD1. J lost 5 bases, V lost 7 bases, and 13 bases had no gene match. CDR3 length equals 15 residues. The germline V gene has CDR1 MNHEY and CDR2 SMNVEV (reference sequence). CDR3 loop: CASKNRGSVDETQYF. CDR3 DNA sequence: TGTGCCAGCAAGAACAGGGGTTCCGTTGACGAGACCCAGTACTTC.

This clonotype appeared many times. This rearrangement joins TRBV29-1 to TRBJ2-7; D call uncertain. CDR1 is SQVTM, CDR2 ANQGSEA, per germline. Trimming stripped 4 bases from V and 3 bases from J, with 4 bases between. The CDR3 loop spans 10 amino acids. The CDR3 region has the DNA TGCAGCGTTGGGGACTACGAGCAGTACTTC. This gives the protein CSVGDYEQYF.

This clonotype has only a few counts. J is TRBJ1-2 and V is TRBV25-1; D is unresolved. Germline V CDR1 and CDR2: MGHDK, SYGVNS. CDR3 length: 18 amino acids. V shed 3 bases and J shed 4 bases, with 24 bases lying between them. The CDR3 coding sequence is TGTGCCAGCAGTGAGTTGAAGTCTGAGCCAGGCCTTTCCTATGGCTACACCTTC. Amino acids: CASSELKSEPGLSYGYTF.

The chain links TRBV9 to TRBJ2-1; 7 bases fit TRBD2. Per germline, CDR1 SGDLS and CDR2 YYNGEE. The J segment lost 8 bases and the V segment lost 3 bases, leaving 20 bases of the junction unmatched. The CDR3 is 18 residues long. CDR3 sequence: CASSAGLERKKWFDEQFF. The DNA for the CDR3 is TGTGCCAGCAGCGCCGGACTAGAAAGAAAAAAATGGTTTGATGAGCAGTTCTTC.

The gene calls are TRBV14 and TRBJ2-1, with D hard to call. The J call may be in error: the DNA end matches TRBJ2-7 better. This CDR3 has 15 amino acids. Germline CDR1 SGHDN, CDR2 FVKESK. The CDR3 region is CASSQGAATYNEQYF. The CDR3, as DNA: TGTGCCAGCAGCCAAGGAGCCGCTACCTACAATGAGCAGTACTTC.

V usage is TRBV6-1 and J usage is TRBJ2-5; D uncertain. CDR1 is MNHNS, CDR2 SASEGT, per germline. The length of the CDR3 is 13 residues. V lost 4 bases, J lost 12 bases, and 18 bases lay in between. The chain's CDR3 is CASSVKPGSREYF. CDR3 sequence (DNA): TGTGCCAGCAGTGTTAAACCGGGTTCTAGGGAGTACTTC.

This clonotype was counted many times. This chain connects TRBV7-9 to TRBJ1-4; D is perhaps TRBD1 (5 bases). Germline CDR1 SEHNR, CDR2 FQNEAQ (reference sequence). The CDR3 has 13 residues. The CDR3 DNA reads TGTGCTGGAACCGGGACCACTAATGAAAAACTGTTTTTT. Amino acid sequence: CAGTGTTNEKLFF.

In this sample, this clonotype turned up once. The chain links TRBV10-2 to TRBJ1-1; 7 nucleotides match TRBD1. V shed 8 bases and J 6 bases; nucleotides not matched to a gene: 21. This CDR3 spans 17 amino acids. Germline V gives CDR1 WSHSY, CDR2 SAAADI. CDR3 amino acids: CASGETGRFRDEAEAFF. The CDR3 DNA sequence: TGCGCCAGCGGGGAGACAGGGCGTTTCAGAGATGAGGCTGAAGCTTTCTTT.

The rearrangement uses TRBV6-2 or TRBV6-3 and TRBJ2-1; 7 bases are shared with TRBD2. The CDR3 runs to 14 residues. The V and J ends lost 7 bases and 7 bases, in that order; junction bases with no gene match: 10. Germline-derived CDR1 and CDR2 are MNHEY and SVGEGT. The CDR3 protein is CASINAGVSNEQFF. The CDR3, as DNA: TGTGCCAGCATAAACGCGGGAGTATCAAATGAGCAGTTCTTC.

V usage is TRBV6-2 or TRBV6-3 and J usage is TRBJ2-5; 7 positions agree with TRBD2. The length of the CDR3 is 17 residues. The germline V gene has CDR1 MNHEY and CDR2 SVGEGT. V lost 2 bases and J lost 1; bases outside the gene matches: 10. CDR3 sequence reads: CASSYRLPTSSQETQYF. CDR3 nucleotide sequence: TGTGCCAGCAGTTACCGATTACCGACTAGCAGCCAAGAGACCCAGTACTTC.

About this clonotype itself: At one boundary the junction diverges from the germline segment, which might be a read error. V is TRBV7-9 and J is TRBJ2-5, with TRBD2 identical over 12 bases. The CDR3 extends over 16 amino acids. Per the germline V gene, CDR1 is SEHNR and CDR2 is FQNEAQ (reference sequence). The CDR3 is CASSFRLAGELETQYF. CDR3 coding DNA: TGTGCTAGCAGCTTCAGACTAGCGGGAGAACTAGAGACCCAGTACTTC. The complete variable domain, with remaining parts taken from reference TRBV7-9 and TRBJ2-5, reads DTGVSQNPRHKITKRGQNVTFRCDPISEHNRLYWYRQTLGQGPEFLTYFQNEAQLEKSRLLSDRFSAERPKGSFSTLEIQRTEQGDSAMYLCASSFRLAGELETQYFGPGTRLLVL.

The chain uses TRBV7-3 and TRBJ2-5; TRBD2 aligns across 10 bases. V lost 2 bases, J lost 11 bases, and 14 bases stayed unmatched. The CDR3 has 16 amino acids. Germline lookup yields CDR1 SGHTA and CDR2 FQGTGA. CDR3 in amino acids: CASSLGSGRGQEEQYF. The CDR3 nucleotides read TGTGCCAGCAGCTTAGGGAGCGGGAGGGGACAGGAGGAGCAGTACTTC.